This T cell receptor (beta chain) comes out of a study of spatial heterogeneity in lung cancer (dated by TCRdb to the late 2010s). For the study in its entirety: Beta-chain transcripts were consistently detected in greater numbers than alpha-chain transcripts, which likely reflected higher beta-chain transcript abundance. In the raw uncorrected reads, each unique combination of TCR and UMI appeared more than ten times on average. In non-small cell lung cancer, the study quantitatively compared TCR alpha and beta repertoires across several tumor regions, matched nontumor lung, and blood. Nonsynonymous mutation counts, determined by whole-exome sequencing of tumor tissue, were related to TCR repertoire features. Both alpha and beta chains were TCR-sequenced in fewer than 250 tumor regions, about 69 matched nontumor lung samples and around 54 PBMC samples obtained at surgery. Overall study outcomes, separate from this receptor: Additional single-cell paired TCR alpha and beta sequencing was considered necessary to confirm, at a functional level, the hypothesis that regional TCRs recognize regional mutations. Ubiquitous expanded tumor TCRs were found in blood more often at tumor resection than at routine follow-up.

This specimen's time point label, per the study, means: sample taken at primary tumor resection. The donors were around 69 patients from the lung TRACERx cohort who had early-stage, untreated non-small cell lung cancer. TCR sequencing used whole RNA extracted from tumor and nontumor lung tissue, or from cryopreserved PBMC samples, without cell sorting. Patients were selected for TCR sequencing only if sufficient RNA was available from at least two tumor regions. The receptor library was made with 5' RACE. The sample was run on a NextSeq 500. To allow correction of PCR and sequencing errors, the TCR library protocol tagged every TCR cDNA molecule with a unique molecular identifier. The study's processing was this. Decombinator tools were used for TCR identification, UMI-based error correction and CDR3 extraction. TCRs above a frequency of 2 per 1,000, corresponding to the top 1% of the tumor frequency distribution, were defined as expanded. Renyi diversity was calculated using the R vegan package after each repertoire was subsampled 100 times to 5,000 TCRs. CDR3 similarity networks were built from amino acid triplet string-kernel similarity, with CDR3s being connected when pairwise similarity was above 0.82. TCRdb handled the public reads itself, with Q25 trimming in fastp and clone calling in MiXCR, and kept productive beta chains. Merged by CDR3 protein, the rows form single entries marked with the most common genes and DNA. V and J calls and clone size were set by TCRdb, not the authors. The sample table lists just under 95,000 distinct CDR3 sequences, approximately 12% of them with a count of one. The ten largest account for under 50% of the sample.

This clonotype occurred a few times. Its cognate antigen has yet to be identified. Base qualities were left out, and no much larger clone turns up one base away. The sample in question was PBMCs, obtained at surgery. This TCR came from a male donor with early-stage non-small cell lung cancer.

CDR3 sequence: CASSTRNYGYTF. The DNA sequence is given as TGTGCCAGCAGCACCCGTAACTATGGCTACACCTTC. The chain joins TRBV7-8 to TRBJ1-2, with the D gene not clear enough to name. Via the germline V gene, CDR1 is SGHVS and CDR2 FQNEAQ. Inclusive of the bounding cysteine and phenylalanine, the CDR3 is 12 residues long. Of the read, only the CDR3 DNA is kept; its 36 bases are in frame from base 1. V is pared back by 5 bases and J by 1 base, with 5 bases lying between the germline termini.